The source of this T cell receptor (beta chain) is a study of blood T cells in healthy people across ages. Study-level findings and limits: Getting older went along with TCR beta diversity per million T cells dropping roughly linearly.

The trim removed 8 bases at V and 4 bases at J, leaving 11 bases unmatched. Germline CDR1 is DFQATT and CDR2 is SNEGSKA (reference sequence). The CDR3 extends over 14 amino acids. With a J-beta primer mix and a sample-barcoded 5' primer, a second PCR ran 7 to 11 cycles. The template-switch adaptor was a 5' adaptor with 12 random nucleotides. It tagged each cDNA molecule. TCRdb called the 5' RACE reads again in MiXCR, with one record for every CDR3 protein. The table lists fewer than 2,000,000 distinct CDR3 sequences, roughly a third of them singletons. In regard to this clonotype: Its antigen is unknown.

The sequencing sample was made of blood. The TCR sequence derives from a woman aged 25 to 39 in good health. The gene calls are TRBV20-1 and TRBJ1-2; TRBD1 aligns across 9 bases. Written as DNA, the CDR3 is TGCAGTACCGGGACAGGGACATGGGGCTATGGCTACACCTTC. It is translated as CSTGTGTWGYGYTF.